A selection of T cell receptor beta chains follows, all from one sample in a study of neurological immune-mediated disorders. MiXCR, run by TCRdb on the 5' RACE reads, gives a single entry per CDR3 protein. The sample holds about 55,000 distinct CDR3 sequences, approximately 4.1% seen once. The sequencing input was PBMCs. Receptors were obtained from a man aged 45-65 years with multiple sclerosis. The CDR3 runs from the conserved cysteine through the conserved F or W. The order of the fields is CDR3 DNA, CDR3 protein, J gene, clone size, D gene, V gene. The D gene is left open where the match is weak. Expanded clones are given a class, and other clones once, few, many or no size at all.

DNA: TGTGCCAGCAGCTCCCCCTTCAGTGCTGGAAACACCATATATTTT
CDR3: CASSSPFSAGNTIYF
J: TRBJ1-3
size: few
D: NA
V: TRBV7-8

DNA: TGTGCCACCAGTGAGCCACTAGGGGGGAAAGAGACCCAGTACTTC
CDR3: CATSEPLGGKETQYF
J: TRBJ2-5
size: many
D: NA
V: TRBV24-1

DNA: TGCGCCAGCAGCTTGGCTGGTAGTGTCAATGAGCAGTTCTTC
CDR3: CASSLAGSVNEQFF
J: TRBJ2-1
size: many
D: NA
V: TRBV5-1

DNA: TGCAGTGCTAGAGATGCTAGCGGGGGGAAAGCCTCCTACGAGCAGTACTTC
CDR3: CSARDASGGKASYEQYF
J: TRBJ2-7
size: few
D: TRBD2
V: TRBV20-1

DNA: TGTGCCAGCAGCTTTACGGGAGCTAGAAACATTCAGTACTTC
CDR3: CASSFTGARNIQYF
J: TRBJ2-4
size: many
D: NA
V: TRBV5-6

DNA: TGTGCCAGCAGTGCTGAGAGCGGGAGGGCCATAAGGGATGAGCAGTTCTTC
CDR3: CASSAESGRAIRDEQFF
J: TRBJ2-1
size: many
D: TRBD2
V: TRBV4-2

DNA: TGCAGTGCTAGAGACCGGCAGGAGAAACAAGAGACCCAGTACTTC
CDR3: CSARDRQEKQETQYF
J: TRBJ2-5
size: many
D: NA
V: TRBV20-1

DNA: TGCAGCGTTGTAGTTCGGGGGGCGTACGAGCAGTACTTC
CDR3: CSVVVRGAYEQYF
J: TRBJ2-7
size: NA
D: NA
V: TRBV29-1

DNA: TGTGCCAGCAGCTCAGGGACAGCCTACGCAGATACGCAGTATTTT
CDR3: CASSSGTAYADTQYF
J: TRBJ2-3
size: many
D: TRBD1
V: TRBV7-3

DNA: TGTGCCAGCAGCCTAGCAGGCGAGGGGCTAGGAGAGACCCAGTACTTC
CDR3: CASSLAGEGLGETQYF
J: TRBJ2-5
size: NA
D: NA
V: TRBV7-8